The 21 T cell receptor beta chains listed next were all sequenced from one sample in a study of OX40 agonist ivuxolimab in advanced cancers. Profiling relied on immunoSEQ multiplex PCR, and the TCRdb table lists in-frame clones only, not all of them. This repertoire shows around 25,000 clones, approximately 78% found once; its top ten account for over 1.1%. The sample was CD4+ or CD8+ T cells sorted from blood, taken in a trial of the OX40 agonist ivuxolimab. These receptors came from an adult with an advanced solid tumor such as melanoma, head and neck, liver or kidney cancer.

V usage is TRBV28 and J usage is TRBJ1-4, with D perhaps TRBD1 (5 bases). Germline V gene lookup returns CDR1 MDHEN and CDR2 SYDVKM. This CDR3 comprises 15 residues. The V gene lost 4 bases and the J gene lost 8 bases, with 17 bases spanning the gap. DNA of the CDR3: TGTGCCAGCAGTTCGGGGGAAGAGTTAGGGGAAAAACTGTTTTTT. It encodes CASSSGEELGEKLFF.

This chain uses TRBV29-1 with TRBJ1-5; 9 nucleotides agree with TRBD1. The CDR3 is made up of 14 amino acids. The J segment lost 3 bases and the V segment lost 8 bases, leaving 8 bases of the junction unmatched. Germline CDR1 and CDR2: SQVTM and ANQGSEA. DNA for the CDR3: TGCAGCATCCCCGGGACAGGGCCCAATCAGCCCCAGCATTTT. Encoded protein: CSIPGTGPNQPQHF.

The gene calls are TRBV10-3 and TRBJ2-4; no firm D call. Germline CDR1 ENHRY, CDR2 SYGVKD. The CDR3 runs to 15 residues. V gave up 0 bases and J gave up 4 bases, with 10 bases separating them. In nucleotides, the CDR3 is TGTGCCATCAGTGAGTCCGGAGCAGGAAAAAACATTCAGTACTTC. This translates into CAISESGAGKNIQYF.

The CDR3 protein is CASSPTQVYNEQFF. The CDR3 DNA reads TGTGCCAGCAGCCCCACACAGGTGTACAATGAGCAGTTCTTC. The chain links TRBV7-2 to TRBJ2-1; D perhaps matches TRBD1 (5 bases). The ends were cut back, 5 bases at V and 4 bases at J, with 12 bases in the middle. Germline V gene lookup returns CDR1 SGHTA and CDR2 FQGNSA. The CDR3 totals 14 residues.

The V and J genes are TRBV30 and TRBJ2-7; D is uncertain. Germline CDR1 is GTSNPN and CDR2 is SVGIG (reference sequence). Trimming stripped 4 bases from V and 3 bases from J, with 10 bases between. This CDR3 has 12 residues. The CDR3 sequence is CAWNAGGYEQYF. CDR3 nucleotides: TGTGCCTGGAATGCCGGTGGCTACGAGCAGTACTTC.

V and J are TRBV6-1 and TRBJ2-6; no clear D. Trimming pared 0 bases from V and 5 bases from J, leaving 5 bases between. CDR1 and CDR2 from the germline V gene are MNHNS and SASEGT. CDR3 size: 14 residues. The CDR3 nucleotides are TGTGCCAGCAGTGAAGCAACGTGGGCCAACGTCCTGACTTTC. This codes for CASSEATWANVLTF.

The DNA for the CDR3 is TGTGCCAGTAGTACACAGGGGGCAACAGATACGCAGTATTTT. Amino acid sequence: CASSTQGATDTQYF. The chain joins TRBV19 to TRBJ2-3, with 9 bases fitting TRBD1. The CDR3 totals 14 residues. Germline trimming cut 4 bases from V and 3 bases from J; bases unmatched to any gene: 2. CDR1 and CDR2 from the germline V gene are LNHDA and SQIVND (reference sequence). Full variable domain (rest looked up from reference TRBV19 and TRBJ2-3): DGGITQSPKYLFRKEGQNVTLSCEQNLNHDAMYWYRQDPGQGLRLIYYSQIVNDFQKGDIAEGYSVSREKKESFPLTVTSAQKNPTAFYLCASSTQGATDTQYFGPGTRLTVL.

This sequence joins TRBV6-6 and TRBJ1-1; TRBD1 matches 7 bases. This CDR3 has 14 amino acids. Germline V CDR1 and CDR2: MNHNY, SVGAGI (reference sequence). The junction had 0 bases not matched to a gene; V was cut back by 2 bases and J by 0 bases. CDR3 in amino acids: CASSYGTVNTEAFF. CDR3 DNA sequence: TGTGCCAGCAGTTACGGGACAGTGAACACTGAAGCTTTCTTT.

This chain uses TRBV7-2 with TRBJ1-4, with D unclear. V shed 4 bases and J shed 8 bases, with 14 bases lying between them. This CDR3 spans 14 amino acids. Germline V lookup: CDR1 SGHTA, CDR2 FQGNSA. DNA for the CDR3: TGTGCCAGCAGCTCCTCCGGATCGGGGGAAAAACTGTTTTTT. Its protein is CASSSSGSGEKLFF.

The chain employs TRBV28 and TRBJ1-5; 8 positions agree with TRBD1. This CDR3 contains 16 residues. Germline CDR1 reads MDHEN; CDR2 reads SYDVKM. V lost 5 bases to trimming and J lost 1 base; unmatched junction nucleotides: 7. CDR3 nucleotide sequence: TGTGCCAGCAGTGCCTCCGACAGGGGCAGCAATCAGCCCCAGCATTTT. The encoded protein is CASSASDRGSNQPQHF.

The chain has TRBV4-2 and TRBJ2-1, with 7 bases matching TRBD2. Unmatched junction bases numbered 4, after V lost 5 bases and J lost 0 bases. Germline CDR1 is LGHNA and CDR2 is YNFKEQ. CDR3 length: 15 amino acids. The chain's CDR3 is CASSASGRSYNEQFF. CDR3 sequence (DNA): TGTGCCAGCAGCGCTAGCGGACGCTCCTACAATGAGCAGTTCTTC.

The CDR3 protein is CASSPGGYTDTQYF. CDR3 in DNA: TGCGCCAGCAGCCCGGGGGGTTACACAGATACGCAGTATTTT. This rearrangement joins TRBV5-1 to TRBJ2-3, with 7 bases matching TRBD2. CDR1 SGHRS and CDR2 YFSETQ come from the germline V gene. The length of the CDR3 is 14 residues. V trimming: 4 bases; J trimming: 2 bases; junction bases outside the gene matches: 4. Variable domain in full (rest from reference TRBV5-1 and TRBJ2-3): KAGVTQTPRYLIKTRGQQVTLSCSPISGHRSVSWYQQTPGQGLQFLFEYFSETQRNKGNFPGRFSGRQFSNSRSEMNVSTLELGDSALYLCASSPGGYTDTQYFGPGTRLTVL.

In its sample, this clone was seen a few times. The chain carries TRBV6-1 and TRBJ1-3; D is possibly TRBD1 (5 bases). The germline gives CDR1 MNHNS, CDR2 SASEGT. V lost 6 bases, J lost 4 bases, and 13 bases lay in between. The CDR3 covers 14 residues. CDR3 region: CASRSTDFGNTIYF. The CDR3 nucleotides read TGTGCCAGCAGGTCGACAGACTTCGGAAACACCATATATTTT.

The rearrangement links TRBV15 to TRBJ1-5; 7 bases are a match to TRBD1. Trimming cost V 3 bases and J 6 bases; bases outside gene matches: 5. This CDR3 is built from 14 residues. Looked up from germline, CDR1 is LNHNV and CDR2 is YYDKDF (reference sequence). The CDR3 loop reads CATSRGGGGQPQHF. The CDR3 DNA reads TGTGCCACCAGCAGGGGAGGGGGCGGTCAGCCCCAGCATTTT.

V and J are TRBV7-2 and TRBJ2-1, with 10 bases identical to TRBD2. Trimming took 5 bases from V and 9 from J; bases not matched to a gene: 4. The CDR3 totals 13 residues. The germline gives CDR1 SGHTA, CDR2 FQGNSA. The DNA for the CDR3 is TGTGCCAGCAGCGGAGCGGGGGGGACTGAGCAGTTCTTC. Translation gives CASSGAGGTEQFF.

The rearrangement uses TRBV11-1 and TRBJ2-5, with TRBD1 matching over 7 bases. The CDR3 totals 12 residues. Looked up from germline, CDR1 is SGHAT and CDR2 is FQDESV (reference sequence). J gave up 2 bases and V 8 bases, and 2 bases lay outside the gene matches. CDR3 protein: CASGGQQETQYF. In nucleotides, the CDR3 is TGTGCCAGCGGGGGACAGCAAGAGACCCAGTACTTC.

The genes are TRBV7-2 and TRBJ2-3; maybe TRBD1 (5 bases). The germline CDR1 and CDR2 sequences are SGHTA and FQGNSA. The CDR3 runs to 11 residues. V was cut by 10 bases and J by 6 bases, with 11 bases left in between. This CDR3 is CATSGSDTQYF. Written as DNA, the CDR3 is TGTGCCACGTCAGGGTCGGATACGCAGTATTTT.

The chain's CDR3 is CASSLVPGSGANVLTF. For the CDR3, the DNA is TGTGCCAGCAGCTTAGTTCCAGGCTCTGGGGCCAACGTCCTGACTTTC. The chain couples TRBV7-9 to TRBJ2-6; D unresolved. The length of the CDR3 is 16 residues. Germline assignment: CDR1 SEHNR and CDR2 FQNEAQ (reference sequence). The germline V and J ends were trimmed by 1 base and 0 bases, with 7 bases remaining between them. Combining the CDR3 with reference TRBV7-9 and TRBJ2-6 gives the whole variable domain DTGVSQNPRHKITKRGQNVTFRCDPISEHNRLYWYRQTLGQGPEFLTYFQNEAQLEKSRLLSDRFSAERPKGSFSTLEIQRTEQGDSAMYLCASSLVPGSGANVLTFGAGSRLTVL.

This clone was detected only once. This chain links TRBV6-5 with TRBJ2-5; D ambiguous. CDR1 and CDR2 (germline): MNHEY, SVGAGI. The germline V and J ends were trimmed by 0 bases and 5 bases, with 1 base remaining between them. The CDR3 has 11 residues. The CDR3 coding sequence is TGTGCCAGCAGTTACTCGGAGACCCAGTACTTC. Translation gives CASSYSETQYF.

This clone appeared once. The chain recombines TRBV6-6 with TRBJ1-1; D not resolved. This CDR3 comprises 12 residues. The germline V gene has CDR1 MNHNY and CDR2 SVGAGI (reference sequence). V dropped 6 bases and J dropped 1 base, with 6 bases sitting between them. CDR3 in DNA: TGTGCCAGCAGCCAACCGAACACTGAAGCTTTCTTT. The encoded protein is CASSQPNTEAFF.

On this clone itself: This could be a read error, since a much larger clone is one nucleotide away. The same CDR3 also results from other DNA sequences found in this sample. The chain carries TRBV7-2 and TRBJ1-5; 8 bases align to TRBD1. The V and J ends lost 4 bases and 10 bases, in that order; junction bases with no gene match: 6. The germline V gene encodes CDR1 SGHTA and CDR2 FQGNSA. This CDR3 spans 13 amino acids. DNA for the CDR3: TGTGCCAGCAGCTGGGGACAGGTGGAACCCCAGCATTTT. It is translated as CASSWGQVEPQHF.